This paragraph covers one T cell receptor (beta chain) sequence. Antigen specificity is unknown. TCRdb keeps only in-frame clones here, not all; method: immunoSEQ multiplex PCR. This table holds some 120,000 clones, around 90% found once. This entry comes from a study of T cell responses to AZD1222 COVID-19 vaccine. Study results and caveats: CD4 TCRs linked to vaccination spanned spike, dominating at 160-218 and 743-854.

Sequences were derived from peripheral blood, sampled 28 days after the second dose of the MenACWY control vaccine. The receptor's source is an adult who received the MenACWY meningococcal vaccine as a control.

The CDR3 nucleotides read TGTGCCAGCAGCAAAATAGCGGGACAGCTCCCATCCTACGAGCAGTACGTC. Translating gives CASSKIAGQLPSYEQYV. The chain uses TRBV21-1 and TRBJ2-7; TRBD2 is taken as the D call from the table, unchecked against the DNA. TRBV21-1 represents a pseudogene. This CDR3 has 17 residues.